A single sample gave rise to the 27 T cell receptor beta chains below, sequenced in a study of response to subunit inactivated influenza vaccine. TCRdb independently ran MiXCR on the RT-PCR reads; one entry per CDR3 protein. The sample records over 400,000 distinct CDR3 sequences, about a tenth being singletons. Sequenced here: PBMCs from blood, sampled 35 to 45 days after vaccination. Receptors were obtained from a man aged 45-65 years who received an inactivated influenza vaccine.

The table lists this clonotype with a few counts. The DNA for the CDR3 is TGCGCCAGCAGCCAGGGCCAGACAGTCGGGAACACTGAAGCTTTCTTT. This encodes CASSQGQTVGNTEAFF. V is TRBV5-1 and J is TRBJ1-1, with D perhaps matching TRBD1 (5 bases). CDR1 is SGHRS, CDR2 YFSETQ, per germline. The V end was cut by 4 bases, the J end by 1 base, with 17 bases between. There are 16 residues in the CDR3. Based on the CDR3 plus reference TRBV5-1 and TRBJ1-1, the full variable domain is KAGVTQTPRYLIKTRGQQVTLSCSPISGHRSVSWYQQTPGQGLQFLFEYFSETQRNKGNFPGRFSGRQFSNSRSEMNVSTLELGDSALYLCASSQGQTVGNTEAFFGQGTRLTVV.

This clonotype was seen more than once but under ten times. The V call is TRBV2, the J call TRBJ1-5, with TRBD1 identical over 7 bases. J gave up 5 bases and V 3 bases, and 4 bases lay outside the gene matches. The CDR3 is made up of 14 amino acids. Germline CDR1 is SNHLY and CDR2 is FYNNEI. The CDR3 region is CASSEGTDYQPQHF. The CDR3 DNA reads TGTGCCAGCAGTGAGGGGACAGATTATCAGCCCCAGCATTTT.

The genes are TRBV15 and TRBJ2-1; tentatively, D is TRBD1 or TRBD2 (7 bases each). The CDR3 consists of 18 residues. CDR1 is LNHNV and CDR2 is YYDKDF in the germline V gene (reference sequence). Trimming removed 1 base from V and 3 bases from J, with 19 bases in between. The CDR3 region is CATSRVGGWTGDYNEQFF. CDR3 nucleotide sequence: TGTGCCACCAGCAGAGTGGGGGGGTGGACAGGAGACTACAATGAGCAGTTCTTC.

Many counts were recorded for this clonotype. This chain joins TRBV29-1 and TRBJ2-3; D is possibly TRBD1 (5 bases). Looked up from germline, CDR1 is SQVTM and CDR2 is ANQGSEA. The V end was cut by 6 bases, the J end by 3 bases, with 10 bases between. This CDR3 spans 12 amino acids. The CDR3 bases are TGCAGCGTAAAAGGGGATACAGATACGCAGTATTTT. Its protein is CSVKGDTDTQYF.

This clonotype was detected ten times or more. This rearrangement joins TRBV7-2 to TRBJ1-5, with D unresolved. The V end was cut by 3 bases, the J end by 3 bases, with 12 bases between. This CDR3 region has 15 residues. Germline V lookup: CDR1 SGHTA, CDR2 FQGNSA. The CDR3 loop is CASSFEVGPNQPQHF. The DNA of the CDR3 is TGTGCCAGCAGCTTCGAGGTTGGTCCCAATCAGCCCCAGCATTTT.

In this sample, this clonotype turned up a few times. The gene calls are TRBV7-9 and TRBJ2-7; 8 positions agree with TRBD2. CDR1 is SEHNR, CDR2 FQNEAQ, per germline (reference sequence). Trimming removed 4 bases from V and 7 bases from J; junction bases left unmatched: 12. This CDR3 has 15 amino acids. In DNA form, the CDR3 reads TGTGCCAGCAGCTCGGGGGGGCGAGACCAGTTTGAGCAGTACTTC. Translating gives CASSSGGRDQFEQYF.

The rearrangement uses TRBV6-2 or TRBV6-3 and TRBJ2-6; tentatively, D is TRBD1 or TRBD2 (6 bases each). V was clipped by 7 bases and J by 2 bases, with 21 bases between them. The germline gives CDR1 MNHEY, CDR2 SVGEGT. This CDR3 region has 18 residues. CDR3 protein: CASKKGGTNPPGANVLTF. In DNA, the CDR3 is TGTGCCAGCAAAAAGGGCGGGACAAACCCCCCTGGGGCCAACGTCCTGACTTTC.

CDR3 DNA: TGTGCCAGCAGCTTAACCGGACAGGCCGCAGATACGCAGTATTTT. It specifies CASSLTGQAADTQYF. The chain combines TRBV7-6 with TRBJ2-3; the match to TRBD1 covers 7 bases. Germline V gene sequence: CDR1 SGHVS, CDR2 FNYEAQ. The CDR3 totals 15 residues. The V segment lost 2 bases and the J segment 4 bases; nucleotides outside the gene matches: 6.

This clonotype was seen repeatedly, ten times or more. This chain links TRBV29-1 with TRBJ2-1; 10 nucleotides line up with TRBD2. The CDR3 is 15 residues long. V lost 5 bases and J lost 8; bases outside the gene matches: 12. Germline CDR1 reads SQVTM; CDR2 reads ANQGSEA. The chain's CDR3 is CSVRTSGGGRDEQFF. DNA for the CDR3: TGCAGCGTTCGGACTAGCGGCGGAGGACGGGATGAGCAGTTCTTC.

This chain joins TRBV6-2 or TRBV6-3 and TRBJ2-2, with D unresolved. V lost 2 bases to trimming and J lost 5 bases, with 6 bases between them. CDR3 size: 13 residues. The germline gives CDR1 MNHEY, CDR2 SVGEGT. CDR3 protein: CASSYGVTGELFF. CDR3 nucleotides: TGTGCCAGCAGTTACGGGGTTACCGGGGAGCTGTTTTTT.

This clonotype showed up many times. V is TRBV9 and J is TRBJ2-5; 12 bases match TRBD2. The germline gives CDR1 SGDLS, CDR2 YYNGEE. The CDR3 sequence is 16 residues long. J was trimmed by 3 bases and V by 0 bases; bases with no gene match: 3. DNA of the CDR3: TGTGCCAGCAGCGTAGGACTAGCGGGAGTGGAAGAGACCCAGTACTTC. Protein sequence: CASSVGLAGVEETQYF.

There are many counts of this clonotype. This chain connects TRBV12-3 or TRBV12-4 to TRBJ2-7; D uncertain. V was cut by 4 bases and J by 7 bases, with 11 bases left in between. CDR3 length: 12 residues. CDR3 bases: TGTGCCAGCAGTTGGGATTACGGGGAGCAGTACTTC. Its translation is CASSWDYGEQYF.

This clonotype came up many times. The rearrangement links TRBV4-3 to TRBJ2-7; 9 nucleotides agree with TRBD1. Per the germline V gene, CDR1 is LGHNA and CDR2 is YSLEER. J lost 7 bases, V lost 4 bases, and 5 bases had no gene match. CDR3 length equals 13 residues. The CDR3 DNA is TGCGCCAGCAGCCCGGACAGGGGTCGGGAGCAGTACTTC. Protein sequence: CASSPDRGREQYF.

Only a few counts were recorded for this clonotype. J is TRBJ2-7 and V is TRBV7-9; D is uncertain. V dropped 0 bases and J dropped 1 base, with 7 bases sitting between them. The length of the CDR3 is 14 residues. Germline V gene sequence: CDR1 SEHNR, CDR2 FQNEAQ (reference sequence). CDR3 region: CASSLAAKSYEQYF. The CDR3 bases are TGTGCCAGCAGCTTAGCGGCCAAGTCCTACGAGCAGTACTTC.

The chain joins TRBV3-1 to TRBJ2-1; TRBD2 aligns across 10 bases. Losses at the gene ends were 5 bases for V and 7 bases for J; bases not matched to a gene: 5. This CDR3 spans 14 amino acids. Germline-derived CDR1 and CDR2 are LGHDT and YNNKEL (reference sequence). The CDR3 sequence: CASSISGRRNEQFF. The CDR3 DNA reads TGTGCCAGCAGCATTAGCGGGAGGAGAAATGAGCAGTTCTTC.

The chain joins TRBV4-2 to TRBJ2-7; TRBD1 aligns across 7 bases. The germline V gene has CDR1 LGHNA and CDR2 YNFKEQ. The V segment lost 4 bases and the J segment 5 bases; nucleotides outside the gene matches: 14. CDR3 length: 16 amino acids. The CDR3 loop reads CASSPPPGRGNNEQYF. CDR3 in DNA: TGTGCCAGCAGCCCCCCCCCGGGCAGGGGGAACAACGAGCAGTACTTC.

The chain combines TRBV2 with TRBJ2-7; D possibly corresponds to TRBD1 (5 bases). The CDR3 length is 14 residues. The germline V and J ends were trimmed by 3 bases and 4 bases, with 13 bases remaining between them. Germline CDR1 reads SNHLY; CDR2 reads FYNNEI. CDR3 coding DNA: TGTGCCAGCAGTGATTCAGGGCGGATTTACGAGCAGTACTTC. Amino acid sequence: CASSDSGRIYEQYF.

The rearrangement links TRBV12-2 to TRBJ2-7. TRBV12-2 is listed as a pseudogene. This CDR3 has 17 amino acids. CDR3 sequence: CASRLVALLGRSYEQYF. The CDR3 nucleotides are TGTGCAAGTCGCTTAGTCGCTTTGCTTGGCAGAAGCTACGAGCAGTACTTC.

The CDR3 sequence: CSVRVDRAGEQFF. CDR3 in DNA: TGCAGCGTGCGGGTAGACAGGGCAGGTGAGCAGTTCTTC. This chain joins TRBV29-1 and TRBJ2-1, with 7 bases aligning to TRBD1. V dropped 6 bases and J dropped 9; count of bases not matched to a gene: 11. Germline V gene data show CDR1 as SQVTM and CDR2 as ANQGSEA. This CDR3 spans 13 amino acids.

This clonotype came up a few times. The CDR3 reads CASSLAGYDTQYF. The CDR3 DNA reads TGTGCCAGCAGCTTAGCTGGTTACGATACGCAGTATTTT. The chain has TRBV7-9 and TRBJ2-3; D gene ambiguous. The CDR3 has 13 amino acids. Germline V gene sequence: CDR1 SEHNR, CDR2 FQNEAQ (reference sequence). V dropped 0 bases and J dropped 6 bases, with 7 bases sitting between them.

This clonotype was seen many times. The chain recombines TRBV20-1 with TRBJ2-5; TRBD2 might be the D (5 bases). Germline loops: CDR1 DFQATT, CDR2 SNEGSKA (reference sequence). V was shortened by 3 bases and J by 4 bases, with 15 bases between the two germline ends. The CDR3 runs 14 residues. CDR3 sequence reads: CSASPVTRSETQYF. The CDR3 DNA follows: TGCAGTGCTAGTCCCGTAACTAGATCAGAGACCCAGTACTTC.

The chain uses TRBV20-1 and TRBJ1-1, with D possibly matching TRBD1 (5 bases). The CDR3 covers 13 residues. Germline V gene data show CDR1 as DFQATT and CDR2 as SNEGSKA (reference sequence). V lost 1 base and J lost 11, with 17 bases in between. CDR3 residues: CSARVGTRTYAFF. DNA for the CDR3: TGCAGTGCTAGAGTTGGGACGCGGACGTATGCTTTCTTT.

This clonotype has a handful of counts. V and J are TRBV12-3 or TRBV12-4 and TRBJ2-5, with D tentatively TRBD1 (5 bases). V lost 5 bases to trimming and J lost 5 bases, with 12 bases between them. The CDR3 is made up of 13 amino acids. As DNA, the CDR3 is TGTGCCAGCAGTCTCAGGGTGGGCGAGACCCAGTACTTC. This sequence encodes CASSLRVGETQYF.

This clonotype showed up many times. The chain recombines TRBV7-3 with TRBJ2-3; D possibly corresponds to TRBD1 (5 bases). Germline V gene data show CDR1 as SGHTA and CDR2 as FQGTGA. Trimming cost V 3 bases and J 3 bases, with 10 bases left between them. This CDR3 is 14 amino acids long. For the CDR3, the DNA is TGTGCCAGCAGCTTGGGGCAGTTAACAGATACGCAGTATTTT. Amino acid sequence: CASSLGQLTDTQYF.

The chain combines TRBV10-3 with TRBJ2-6, with D perhaps assigned TRBD1 or TRBD2 (6 bases each). There are 16 residues in the CDR3. The germline gives CDR1 ENHRY, CDR2 SYGVKD. Trimming cost V 0 bases and J 2 bases, with 8 bases left between them. The CDR3 is CAISESGGAGANVLTF. CDR3 bases: TGTGCCATCAGTGAGTCGGGGGGCGCTGGGGCCAACGTCCTGACTTTC.

This clonotype was seen at least ten times. The rearrangement uses TRBV7-9 and TRBJ2-1; 8 bases match TRBD2. The CDR3 runs to 16 residues. Trimming took 1 base from V and 8 from J; bases not matched to a gene: 10. Per germline, CDR1 SEHNR and CDR2 FQNEAQ (reference sequence). CDR3 DNA: TGTGCCAGCAGCTTAGGGTCCAGCGGGAGTTCACATGAGCAGTTCTTC. Amino acid sequence: CASSLGSSGSSHEQFF.

A few counts support this clonotype. J is TRBJ1-2 and V is TRBV5-1; D uncertain. Between the trimmed V and J ends, which lost 0 bases and 5 bases, there was a span of 8 bases. The CDR3 totals 13 residues. The germline V gene has CDR1 SGHRS and CDR2 YFSETQ. The CDR3 loop reads CASSLAGQYGYTF. CDR3 DNA: TGCGCCAGCAGCTTGGCCGGGCAATATGGCTACACCTTC.